This entry lists 24 T cell receptor beta chains sequenced from one sample in a study of shared clonotypes between healthy human individuals. CD45RO-negative, CCR7-selected cells formed the naive CD8 fraction, which excluded terminally differentiated effector memory CD45RA+ cells. Repertoires were generated with immunoSEQ multiplex PCR, while TCRdb's copy carries only in-frame clones and drops some. The data hold 1.5 million to 2.5 million clones, with about 95% observed a single time. The source material was naive CD8+ T cells sorted from blood. These receptors were obtained from a man younger than 35 in good health.

On this clone: The sample carries other DNA sequences with the same CDR3. The V and J genes are TRBV4-3 and TRBJ2-1; D possibly matches TRBD1 or TRBD2 (5 bases each). V was shortened by 4 bases and J by 0 bases, with 10 bases between the two germline ends. The CDR3 is 15 amino acids. Germline V gives CDR1 LGHNA, CDR2 YSLEER. Written as DNA, the CDR3 is TGCGCCAGCAGCCGGGACGGAAGCTCCTACAATGAGCAGTTCTTC. Its translation: CASSRDGSSYNEQFF.

The J gene is TRBJ2-7, the V gene TRBV19; a possible D gene is TRBD2 (6 bases). CDR3 length: 14 residues. CDR1 LNHDA and CDR2 SQIVND come from the germline V gene (reference sequence). V was clipped by 5 bases and J by 3 bases, with 14 bases between them. The CDR3 region is CASSPYSGVYEQYF. The CDR3 DNA reads as TGTGCCAGTAGTCCCTACTCGGGAGTCTACGAGCAGTACTTC. The variable domain in full, completed from reference TRBV19 and TRBJ2-7, reads DGGITQSPKYLFRKEGQNVTLSCEQNLNHDAMYWYRQDPGQGLRLIYYSQIVNDFQKGDIAEGYSVSREKKESFPLTVTSAQKNPTAFYLCASSPYSGVYEQYFGPGTRLTVT.

V usage is TRBV1 and J usage is TRBJ2-1; the table's D gene call, TRBD2, was not cross checked with the DNA. TRBV1 is labeled a pseudogene. This CDR3 region has 16 residues. For the CDR3, the DNA is TGCACCAGCAGCCGCTCGCGGGGGGCCCCCTACAATGAGCAGTTCTTC. It encodes CTSSRSRGAPYNEQFF.

This clone was detected only once. J is TRBJ2-7 and V is TRBV27; the D call may be TRBD1 or TRBD2 (5 bases each). The CDR3 sequence is 13 residues long. CDR1 and CDR2 from the germline V gene are MNHEY and SMNVEV (reference sequence). Trimming stripped 3 bases from V and 6 bases from J, with 12 bases between. The chain's CDR3 is CASSFRDSGEQYF. The CDR3 region has the DNA TGTGCCAGCAGTTTCCGAGACAGCGGCGAGCAGTACTTC.

This chain connects TRBV4-1 to TRBJ2-7; 9 bases align to TRBD2. The V and J ends lost 0 bases and 1 base, in that order; junction bases with no gene match: 7. The CDR3 is made up of 17 amino acids. Germline loops: CDR1 MGHRA, CDR2 YSYEKL. CDR3 bases: TGCGCCAGCAGCCAAGAAATCGGGACTAGCTTTTCCTACGAGCAGTACTTC. Translating it yields CASSQEIGTSFSYEQYF.

J is TRBJ2-5 and V is TRBV5-1, with TRBD1 matching 7 bases. There are 16 residues in the CDR3. Per germline, CDR1 SGHRS and CDR2 YFSETQ. V lost 3 bases, J lost 5 bases, and 13 bases stayed unmatched. CDR3 region: CASSSPTGPYEETQYF. In DNA, the CDR3 is TGCGCCAGCAGCTCACCGACAGGGCCCTACGAGGAGACCCAGTACTTC.

The gene calls are TRBV19 and TRBJ2-5; 9 bases agree with TRBD2. Per the germline V gene, CDR1 is LNHDA and CDR2 is SQIVND (reference sequence). The ends lost 5 bases at V and 5 bases at J; junction bases unmatched: 12. The CDR3 loop spans 16 amino acids. The CDR3 DNA reads as TGTGCCAGTAGTCTATTAGCGGGGGTCCCAGGGGAGACCCAGTACTTC. It codes for CASSLLAGVPGETQYF. Full variable domain (remainder filled in from reference TRBV19 and TRBJ2-5): DGGITQSPKYLFRKEGQNVTLSCEQNLNHDAMYWYRQDPGQGLRLIYYSQIVNDFQKGDIAEGYSVSREKKESFPLTVTSAQKNPTAFYLCASSLLAGVPGETQYFGPGTRLLVL.

The chain has TRBV27 and TRBJ2-5; unclear D gene. From germline, CDR1 is MNHEY and CDR2 SMNVEV (reference sequence). The CDR3 contains 13 residues. V was clipped by 7 bases and J by 4 bases, with 13 bases between them. The CDR3 loop reads CASTTKGLETQYF. CDR3 nucleotide sequence: TGTGCCAGCACCACTAAGGGATTAGAGACCCAGTACTTC.

This clone was counted a single time. Other nucleotide sequences from this sample produce the same CDR3. The rearrangement links TRBV5-6 to TRBJ2-4; D could derive from TRBD1 or TRBD2 (6 bases each). Germline V gene data show CDR1 as SGHDT and CDR2 as YYEEEE. This CDR3 contains 16 residues. Trimming left V 0 bases short and J 3 bases short, with 13 bases between. CDR3 nucleotides: TGTGCCAGCAGCTTGGCCGGGGGCAGTAGCAAAAACATTCAGTACTTC. Translating gives CASSLAGGSSKNIQYF.

CDR3 coding DNA: TGTGCCAGCAGTGAGGAAGGACTAGCGGGGGGACAGAAAGAGACCCAGTACTTC. Its translation is CASSEEGLAGGQKETQYF. V gene TRBV2 combines with J gene TRBJ2-5, with TRBD2 identical over 14 bases. V shed 3 bases, J shed 3 bases, and the junction held 9 bases outside the gene matches. CDR1 is SNHLY, CDR2 FYNNEI, per germline. The CDR3 runs 18 residues.

The V and J genes are TRBV9 and TRBJ2-5; possibly TRBD1 or TRBD2 for D (5 bases each). The CDR3 spans 15 residues. Germline assignment: CDR1 SGDLS and CDR2 YYNGEE. V was pared by 2 bases and J by 1 base, with 12 bases between. CDR3 bases: TGTGCCAGCAGCGTTGGGGGAAACTCCCAAGAGACCCAGTACTTC. Its protein product is CASSVGGNSQETQYF.

As regards this clone: Other DNA sequences in the sample encode the same CDR3. V is TRBV7-8 and J is TRBJ2-3; D might be TRBD2 (5 bases). This CDR3 has 14 residues. Trimming left V 2 bases short and J 1 base short, with 7 bases between. Germline CDR1 reads SGHVS; CDR2 reads FQNEAQ. The CDR3 spells CASSLLGGTDTQYF. The CDR3 DNA reads TGTGCCAGCAGCTTACTCGGGGGCACAGATACGCAGTATTTT.

V is TRBV6-5 and J is TRBJ2-7; 10 bases fit TRBD1. The ends lost 8 bases at V and 5 bases at J; junction bases unmatched: 12. Germline assignment: CDR1 MNHEY and CDR2 SVGAGI. The CDR3 extends over 15 amino acids. The CDR3 DNA follows: TGTGCCAGCGGAAATTACCGGGACAGGGGCCACGAGCAGTACTTC. It is translated as CASGNYRDRGHEQYF.

The rearrangement joins TRBV5-6 to TRBJ2-3; D is tentatively TRBD1 or TRBD2 (6 bases each). Germline CDR1 reads SGHDT; CDR2 reads YYEEEE. The CDR3 has 16 residues. With 2 bases removed from V and 0 bases from J, the gap between germline ends came to 13 bases. The CDR3: CASSLGGYSSTDTQYF. In DNA, the CDR3 is TGTGCCAGCAGCTTAGGGGGGTACTCTAGCACAGATACGCAGTATTTT. The whole variable domain, filled in from reference TRBV5-6 and TRBJ2-3, reads DAGVTQSPTHLIKTRGQQVTLRCSPKSGHDTVSWYQQALGQGPQFIFQYYEEEERQRGNFPDRFSGHQFPNYSSELNVNALLLGDSALYLCASSLGGYSSTDTQYFGPGTRLTVL.

Notes on this clone: At the DNA level, this CDR3 is encoded by other sequences in the same sample as well. The V and J genes are TRBV6-5 and TRBJ2-7; TRBD1 matches 11 bases. The CDR3 has 14 amino acids. Germline V gives CDR1 MNHEY, CDR2 SVGAGI. V lost 2 bases, J lost 4 bases, and 1 base stayed unmatched. CDR3 nucleotide sequence: TGTGCCAGCAGTTACGGGACAGGGGGTTACGAGCAGTACTTC. This sequence encodes CASSYGTGGYEQYF.

This clone was observed a single time. The V call is TRBV27, the J call TRBJ2-1, with 7 bases lining up with TRBD2. Germline loops: CDR1 MNHEY, CDR2 SMNVEV (reference sequence). The V segment lost 5 bases and the J segment 4 bases; nucleotides outside the gene matches: 2. The CDR3 length is 13 residues. The CDR3 loop is CASSERGYNEQFF. The DNA of the CDR3 is TGTGCCAGCAGTGAGCGGGGATACAATGAGCAGTTCTTC.

This clone was recorded once. The chain is built from TRBV7-9 and TRBJ2-2, with D possibly being TRBD1 or TRBD2 (5 bases each). Germline V gene lookup returns CDR1 SEHNR and CDR2 FQNEAQ (reference sequence). The CDR3 sequence is 12 residues long. The V end was cut by 5 bases, the J end by 6 bases, with 7 bases between. In DNA form, the CDR3 reads TGTGCCAGCAGCGAGGGGCCCGGGGAGCTGTTTTTT. It encodes CASSEGPGELFF.

The chain is built from TRBV4-1 and TRBJ2-1; D ambiguous. Trimming took 0 bases from V and 4 from J, leaving 10 bases between them. The CDR3 runs to 15 residues. Germline-derived CDR1 and CDR2 are MGHRA and YSYEKL. CDR3 sequence (DNA): TGCGCCAGCAGCCAAGATGTCACGGTTTACAATGAGCAGTTCTTC. Amino acid sequence: CASSQDVTVYNEQFF.

V gene TRBV2 combines with J gene TRBJ2-5; 8 bases agree with TRBD2. The germline V gene encodes CDR1 SNHLY and CDR2 FYNNEI. The CDR3 covers 17 residues. V was clipped by 2 bases and J by 3 bases; unmatched bases: 11. This CDR3 is CASSENVAGWTEETQYF. The CDR3, as DNA: TGTGCCAGCAGTGAAAATGTAGCGGGGTGGACTGAAGAGACCCAGTACTTC.

This sequence joins TRBV27 and TRBJ1-6, with 7 bases aligning to TRBD1. The V gene's germline CDR1 is MNHEY and CDR2 SMNVEV (reference sequence). The V segment lost 3 bases and the J segment 1 base; nucleotides outside the gene matches: 3. The CDR3 contains 16 residues. The CDR3 here is CASSLQGVSYNSPLHF. CDR3 bases: TGTGCCAGCAGTTTGCAGGGGGTGTCCTATAATTCACCCCTCCACTTT.

Concerning this clone itself: Other DNA variants within this sample encode the same CDR3. The chain has TRBV9 and TRBJ2-5, with D possibly being TRBD1 or TRBD2 (6 bases each). V was trimmed by 0 bases and J by 4 bases, leaving 13 bases between them. CDR1 and CDR2 from the germline V gene are SGDLS and YYNGEE. The CDR3 has 15 amino acids. The CDR3 protein is CASSVEGGPPETQYF. The CDR3 DNA reads as TGTGCCAGCAGCGTAGAGGGGGGACCACCAGAGACCCAGTACTTC.

V gene TRBV6-5 combines with J gene TRBJ2-1, with D unclear. Germline V gene lookup returns CDR1 MNHEY and CDR2 SVGAGI. The CDR3 spans 15 residues. V was trimmed by 6 bases and J by 0 bases, leaving 12 bases between them. CDR3 coding DNA: TGTGCCAGCAGCCCCGGTACCTTCTCCTACAATGAGCAGTTCTTC. It codes for CASSPGTFSYNEQFF.

The V gene is TRBV28, the J gene TRBJ1-4, with TRBD1 matching over 8 bases. Germline V gene lookup returns CDR1 MDHEN and CDR2 SYDVKM. V dropped 2 bases and J dropped 5; count of bases not matched to a gene: 1. This CDR3 is built from 14 residues. The CDR3 DNA is TGTGCCAGCAGTTTAGGGACAGGAAATGAAAAACTGTTTTTT. Translating gives CASSLGTGNEKLFF.

This sequence joins TRBV7-9 and TRBJ2-7; 7 nucleotides match TRBD1. V trimming: 0 bases; J trimming: 2 bases; junction bases outside the gene matches: 4. This CDR3 has 15 residues. Germline V gives CDR1 SEHNR, CDR2 FQNEAQ (reference sequence). The CDR3 DNA is TGTGCCAGCAGCTTAGCGGGACAGCTTCCCTACGAGCAGTACTTC. Residues: CASSLAGQLPYEQYF.